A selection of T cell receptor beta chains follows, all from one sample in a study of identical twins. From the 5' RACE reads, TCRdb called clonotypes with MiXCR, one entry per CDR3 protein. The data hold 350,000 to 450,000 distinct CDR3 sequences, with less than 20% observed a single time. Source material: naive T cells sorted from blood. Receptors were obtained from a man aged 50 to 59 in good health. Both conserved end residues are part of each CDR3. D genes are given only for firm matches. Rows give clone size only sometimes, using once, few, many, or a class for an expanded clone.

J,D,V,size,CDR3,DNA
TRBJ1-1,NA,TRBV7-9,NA,CASSLVPTAEAFF,TGTGCCAGCAGCTTAGTACCGACCGCTGAAGCTTTCTTT
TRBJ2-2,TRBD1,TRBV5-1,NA,CASIGGQGASGELFF,TGCGCCAGCATCGGCGGACAGGGGGCATCCGGGGAGCTGTTTTTT
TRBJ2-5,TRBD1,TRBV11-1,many,CASSLVFFTEDREIEETQYF,TGTGCCAGCAGCTTAGTCTTCTTCACCGAGGACAGGGAGATCGAGGAGACCCAGTACTTC
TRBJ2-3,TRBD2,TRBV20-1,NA,CSGSRRLADTDTQYF,TGCAGTGGCTCCCGCAGACTAGCGGATACAGATACGCAGTATTTT
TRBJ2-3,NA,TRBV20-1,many,CSARGLVTDTQYF,TGCAGTGCTAGGGGGCTAGTCACAGATACGCAGTATTTT
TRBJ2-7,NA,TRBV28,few,CASSFSAGSVEQYF,TGTGCCAGCAGTTTTTCAGCCGGTAGTGTAGAGCAGTACTTC
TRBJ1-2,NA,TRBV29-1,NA,CSVEKGNYGYTF,TGCAGCGTTGAAAAGGGGAACTATGGCTACACCTTC
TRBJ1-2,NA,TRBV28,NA,CASTNVQGYYGYTF,TGTGCCAGCACCAACGTTCAGGGATACTATGGCTACACCTTC
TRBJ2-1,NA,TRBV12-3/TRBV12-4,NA,CASGGSVSGQFF,TGTGCCAGCGGGGGGTCGGTAAGCGGTCAGTTCTTC
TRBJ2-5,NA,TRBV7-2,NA,CASSSDNMETQYF,TGTGCCAGCAGCTCGGACAATATGGAGACCCAGTACTTC
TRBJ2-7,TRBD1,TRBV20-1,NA,CSASRDRGSWNYEQYF,TGCAGTGCTTCCCGGGACAGGGGAAGTTGGAACTACGAGCAGTACTTC
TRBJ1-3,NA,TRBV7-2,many,CASSLPLSSGNTIYF,TGTGCCAGCAGCTTACCTCTGAGCTCTGGAAACACCATATATTTT
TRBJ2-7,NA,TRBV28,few,CASTDAQTNSYEQYF,TGTGCCAGCACCGACGCGCAAACGAACTCCTACGAGCAGTACTTC
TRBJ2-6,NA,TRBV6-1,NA,CASTERSGAGANVLTF,TGTGCCAGCACCGAGAGGTCTGGGGCTGGGGCCAACGTCCTGACTTTC
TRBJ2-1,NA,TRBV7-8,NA,CASSLVIANSYNEQFF,TGTGCCAGCAGCTTAGTGATAGCAAACTCCTACAATGAGCAGTTCTTC